These T cell receptor beta chains were read from a single sample in a study of response to subunit inactivated influenza vaccine. TCRdb processed the RT-PCR reads anew with MiXCR; each CDR3 protein has one entry. The sample shows 500,000 or so distinct CDR3 sequences, 15% to 20% of them seen only once. The source was CD4+ T cells sorted from PBMCs, collected around 25 months after vaccination. The receptor source for this set is a man between 45 and 75 years old who received an inactivated influenza vaccine. CDR3s leave out the opening cysteine and the closing phenylalanine or tryptophan.

J gene	V gene	CDR3 protein
TRBJ1-2	TRBV4-3	ASSHAMGPRGYGYT
TRBJ1-3	TRBV24-1	ATSDAGSSGNTIY
TRBJ1-1	TRBV11-2	ASSLVQGGGVEAF
TRBJ1-5	TRBV3-1	ASSQGTDSNQPQH
TRBJ2-1	TRBV12-3/TRBV12-4	ASNPAGGSYNEQF
TRBJ1-5	TRBV5-6	ASSSGRQGRQPQH
TRBJ2-2	TRBV3-1	ASSPSGSSTGELF
TRBJ2-1	TRBV24-1	ATSGRRSSYNEQF
TRBJ1-4	TRBV12-3/TRBV12-4	ASSRAPGEKLF
TRBJ1-5	TRBV30	AWSRDRGDNQPQH
TRBJ1-2	TRBV7-2	ASSEQGIDGYT
TRBJ2-1	TRBV7-2	ASSPQGGRTDEQF
TRBJ2-2	TRBV5-1	ASSLAVNTGELF
TRBJ2-1	TRBV5-1	ASSLEPPGYNEQF
TRBJ2-7	TRBV7-8	ASSFGRLSYEQY
TRBJ2-3	TRBV7-3	ASSFQPAGTDTQY
TRBJ2-5	TRBV15	ATSRDSAETQY
TRBJ2-3	TRBV29-1	SYSLQLTDTQY
TRBJ1-2	TRBV4-3	ASSQEGSNYGYT
TRBJ2-7	TRBV6-1	ASRRQGAGEQY
TRBJ1-3	TRBV6-5	ASSYQNTIY
TRBJ1-2	TRBV21-1	ASSKFGPAGTANYGYT
TRBJ2-5	TRBV5-1	ASSLGVAGAWPPVGETQY
TRBJ1-1	TRBV28	ASIGVLTEAF
TRBJ2-3	TRBV6-2/TRBV6-3	ASSGDTRLVEVFTDTQY
TRBJ2-5	TRBV7-2	ASRLAGGPETQY
TRBJ1-4	TRBV12-3/TRBV12-4	ASSPRSGNTNEKLF
TRBJ1-5	TRBV20-1	SAPQGSPNQPQH
TRBJ2-7	TRBV7-2	ASSEAGGIDEQY
TRBJ2-5	TRBV5-6	ASSSPRETQY
TRBJ2-3	TRBV4-2	ASSLRTSGGGTDTQY
TRBJ2-1	TRBV15	ATSNRLGSNEQF
TRBJ2-7	TRBV19	ASSESQGLYEQY
TRBJ2-2	TRBV28	ASSLPGSGELF
TRBJ2-7	TRBV20-1	SAISWGSYEQY
TRBJ2-1	TRBV20-1	SALGPRVDEQF
TRBJ2-7	TRBV4-1	ASSQADRATYEQY
TRBJ2-2	TRBV20-1	SAAGTSGRDGELF
TRBJ2-7	TRBV7-2	ASSSRVGDEQY
TRBJ1-2	TRBV6-2/TRBV6-3	ASSYIRAGNYGYT